The rows below give T cell receptor beta chains drawn from one sample of a study of blood T cells in healthy people across ages. TCRdb reanalysed the 5' RACE reads using MiXCR and keeps one entry per CDR3 protein. The sample lists about 680,000 distinct CDR3 sequences; around 49% were seen once. Sequencing input: blood. The receptors originated from a woman aged 55 to 70 in good health. Both conserved end residues are part of each CDR3. The D gene is left open where the match is weak. Size values are once, few and many counts, or a class for expanded clones, and some rows have none.

V	size	J	D	CDR3	DNA
TRBV5-1	.	TRBJ2-6	.	CASSLVAGEAGANVLTF	TGCGCCAGCAGCTTGGTTGCAGGTGAGGCCGGGGCCAACGTCCTGACTTTC
TRBV10-3	few	TRBJ2-5	.	CAISEKGEGEETQYF	TGTGCCATCAGTGAGAAAGGGGAAGGGGAAGAGACCCAGTACTTC
TRBV4-3	.	TRBJ2-1	TRBD1	CASSPRRTGHDEQFF	TGCGCCAGCAGCCCTCGGAGGACAGGTCACGATGAGCAGTTCTTC
TRBV20-1	few	TRBJ1-2	TRBD1	CSARDPGQGEAGYTF	TGCAGTGCTAGAGACCCCGGACAGGGTGAAGCTGGCTACACCTTC
TRBV11-1	.	TRBJ2-7	TRBD2	CAIGASGRNDEQYF	TGTGCCATAGGAGCGAGCGGGAGGAACGACGAGCAGTACTTC
TRBV12-3/TRBV12-4	.	TRBJ1-5	.	CASSRQVPEGNQPQHF	TGTGCCAGCAGTCGACAGGTTCCAGAGGGCAATCAGCCCCAGCATTTT
TRBV29-1	.	TRBJ2-6	.	CSIRRDGSSGANVLTF	TGCAGCATCAGACGGGACGGATCTTCTGGGGCCAACGTCCTGACTTTC
TRBV24-1	.	TRBJ1-4	TRBD1	CATSDSGTGNEKLFF	TGTGCCACCAGTGATTCCGGGACAGGCAACGAAAAACTGTTTTTT
TRBV4-3	few	TRBJ2-3	.	CASSQDFGSPTDTQYF	TGCGCCAGCAGCCAAGACTTTGGGTCCCCCACAGATACGCAGTATTTT
TRBV7-2	.	TRBJ2-2	TRBD2	CASSSTSGRAGKLFF	TGTGCCAGCAGCTCCACTAGCGGGAGGGCGGGAAAGCTGTTTTTT
TRBV20-1	once	TRBJ2-3	TRBD1	CSARPGQGAGDTQYF	TGCAGTGCTAGACCGGGACAGGGGGCCGGAGATACGCAGTATTTT
TRBV10-3	few	TRBJ2-5	.	CAISDLQETQYF	TGTGCCATCAGTGATTTGCAGGAGACCCAGTACTTC
TRBV28	.	TRBJ1-4	.	CASSRGPTKEKLFF	TGTGCCAGCAGCAGGGGCCCCACTAAGGAAAAACTGTTTTTT
TRBV7-2	few	TRBJ2-7	TRBD2	CASSLRLAGGIDEQYF	TGTGCCAGCAGCTTACGGCTAGCGGGAGGGATAGACGAGCAGTACTTC
TRBV20-1	few	TRBJ2-7	TRBD1	CSAGTGGREQYF	TGCAGTGCTGGGACAGGGGGGCGAGAGCAGTACTTC
TRBV20-1	.	TRBJ2-3	TRBD2	CSWTSGAGKTSTDTQYF	TGCAGTTGGACTAGCGGGGCCGGGAAAACTAGCACAGATACGCAGTATTTT
TRBV12-3/TRBV12-4	.	TRBJ1-2	TRBD1	CASRPGQSYGYTF	TGTGCCAGCAGACCGGGACAGAGCTATGGCTACACCTTC
TRBV7-3	.	TRBJ2-3	.	CASSVGGRDTQYF	TGTGCCAGCAGCGTAGGAGGACGAGATACGCAGTATTTT
TRBV6-2/TRBV6-3	.	TRBJ2-7	.	CASSTLGPLSYNEQYF	TGTGCCAGCAGTACTCTGGGACCCCTCTCCTACAATGAGCAGTACTTC